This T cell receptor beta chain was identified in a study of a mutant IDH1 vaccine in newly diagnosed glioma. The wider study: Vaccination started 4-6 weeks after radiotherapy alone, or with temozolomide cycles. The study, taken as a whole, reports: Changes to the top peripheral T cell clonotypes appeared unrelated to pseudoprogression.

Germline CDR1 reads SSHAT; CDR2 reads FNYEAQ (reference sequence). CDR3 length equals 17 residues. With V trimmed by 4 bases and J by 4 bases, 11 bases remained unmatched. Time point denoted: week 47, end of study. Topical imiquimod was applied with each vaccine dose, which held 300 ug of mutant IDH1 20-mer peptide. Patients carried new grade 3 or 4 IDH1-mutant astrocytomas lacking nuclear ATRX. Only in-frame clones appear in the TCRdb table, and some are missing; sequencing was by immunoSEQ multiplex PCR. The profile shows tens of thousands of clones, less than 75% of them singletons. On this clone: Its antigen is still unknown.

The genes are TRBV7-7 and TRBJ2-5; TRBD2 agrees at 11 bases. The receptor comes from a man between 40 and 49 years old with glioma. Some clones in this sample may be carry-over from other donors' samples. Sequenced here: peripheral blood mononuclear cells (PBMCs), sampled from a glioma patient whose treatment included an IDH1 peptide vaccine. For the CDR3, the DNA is TGTGCCAGCAGCTCCGATCTGACTAGCGGGGTTGGAGAGACCCAGTACTTC. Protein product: CASSSDLTSGVGETQYF. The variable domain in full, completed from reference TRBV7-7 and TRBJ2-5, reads GAGVSQSPRYKVTKRGQDVTLRCDPISSHATLYWYQQALGQGPEFLTYFNYEAQPDKSGLPSDRFSAERPEGSISTLTIQRTEQRDSAMYRCASSSDLTSGVGETQYFGPGTRLLVL.